This TCR beta chain comes out of a study of blood T cells in healthy people across ages. The use of a sample-barcoded 5' primer and a J-beta primer mix characterized a second PCR of roughly 7 to 11 cycles. TCRdb re-derived calls from the 5' RACE reads in MiXCR, one entry per CDR3 protein. The sample consists of almost 300,000 distinct CDR3 sequences, 27% of them appearing once. With 5 bases removed from V and 5 bases from J, the gap between germline ends came to 18 bases. The germline V gene has CDR1 SGHTA and CDR2 FQGNSA. This CDR3 comprises 15 residues. The V and J genes are TRBV7-2 and TRBJ2-5; D uncertain. Material for sequencing was blood. The clonotype was recovered from a woman aged 70-85 years in good health. The CDR3 nucleotides are TGTGCCAGCAGCCCTTGGGTGACCTCCGGGGAGACCCAGTACTTC. Translation: CASSPWVTSGETQYF.